The 15 T cell receptor beta chains in this list originate from one sample, sequenced in a study of beta chain features in type 1 diabetes. Reverse transcription of all isolated RNA meant that expressed TCRB transcripts were sequenced. Repertoires were generated with immunoSEQ multiplex PCR, while TCRdb's copy carries only in-frame clones and drops some. The data show approximately 400,000 clones, roughly 16% seen once. Sequencing was performed on naive CD4+ T cells from blood. The receptors were gathered from a woman younger than 35 in good health.

This clone was detected only a few times. The chain carries TRBV15 and TRBJ2-7; TRBD2 might be the D (7 bases). The CDR3 runs to 16 residues. V was clipped by 2 bases and J by 9 bases, with 23 bases between them. The germline V gene encodes CDR1 LNHNV and CDR2 YYDKDF (reference sequence). CDR3 region: CATSRNRGADPNGQYF. CDR3 in DNA: TGTGCCACCAGCAGAAACCGGGGGGCGGACCCAAACGGGCAGTACTTC.

The chain combines TRBV7-9 with TRBJ2-5, with 9 bases aligning to TRBD1. The J call may be mistaken, given a closer DNA end match to TRBJ2-7. The CDR3 length is 15 residues. The germline CDR1 and CDR2 sequences are SEHNR and FQNEAQ (reference sequence). The CDR3 DNA follows: TGTGCCAGCAGCTTAAGAGGACAGGGGAGCCACGAGCAGTACTTC. Protein product: CASSLRGQGSHEQYF.

This clone has just a few counts. V and J are TRBV30 and TRBJ1-5; D not resolved. CDR3 size: 13 residues. The germline V and J ends were trimmed by 0 bases and 3 bases, with 6 bases remaining between them. Germline V lookup: CDR1 GTSNPN, CDR2 SVGIG (reference sequence). The CDR3 DNA reads as TGTGCCTGGAGTGTTGAGAACAATCAGCCCCAGCATTTT. Its translation: CAWSVENNQPQHF.

The table lists this clone with a few counts. The chain recombines TRBV6-6 with TRBJ2-3; D gene uncertain. Germline V gene data show CDR1 as MNHNY and CDR2 as SVGAGI (reference sequence). V dropped 2 bases and J dropped 3 bases, with 3 bases sitting between them. This CDR3 has 12 amino acids. CDR3 in DNA: TGTGCCAGCAGTTACCCTACAGATACGCAGTATTTT. Its protein is CASSYPTDTQYF.

This clone was detected a few times. The CDR3 loop reads CASGLAKSYNEQFF. Written as DNA, the CDR3 is TGTGCCAGTGGACTAGCGAAATCCTACAATGAGCAGTTCTTC. This chain joins TRBV6-5 and TRBJ2-1; 9 nucleotides agree with TRBD2. Unmatched junction bases numbered 4, after V lost 9 bases and J lost 1 base. The length of the CDR3 is 14 residues. CDR1 and CDR2 (germline): MNHEY, SVGAGI.

The chain recombines TRBV18 with TRBJ1-5; no reliable D call. There are 15 residues in the CDR3. CDR1 is KGHSH, CDR2 LQKENI, per germline. The germline V and J ends were trimmed by 5 bases and 1 base, with 12 bases remaining between them. CDR3 in amino acids: CASSSDGVSNQPQHF. The CDR3 DNA reads TGTGCCAGCTCATCTGACGGGGTAAGCAATCAGCCCCAGCATTTT.

The V and J genes are TRBV5-4 and TRBJ2-1; D call uncertain. CDR3 size: 12 residues. The V end was cut by 4 bases, the J end by 7 bases, with 9 bases between. Germline CDR1 SGHNT, CDR2 YYREEE (reference sequence). The CDR3 bases are TGTGCCAGCAGCGCCGCCGGGAATGAGCAGTTCTTC. It specifies CASSAAGNEQFF.

This rearrangement joins TRBV29-1 to TRBJ1-1; TRBD1 is a possible D gene (6 bases). Germline V gives CDR1 SQVTM, CDR2 ANQGSEA. Between the trimmed V and J ends, which lost 4 bases and 3 bases, there was a span of 9 bases. The CDR3 extends over 12 amino acids. CDR3 protein: CSVVTGYTEAFF. The CDR3 DNA sequence: TGCAGCGTTGTTACAGGGTACACTGAAGCTTTCTTT.

The chain joins TRBV27 to TRBJ1-2; D might be TRBD1 (5 bases). The germline V and J ends were trimmed by 5 bases and 5 bases, with 21 bases remaining between them. This CDR3 spans 16 amino acids. Germline CDR1 reads MNHEY; CDR2 reads SMNVEV (reference sequence). CDR3 DNA sequence: TGTGCCAGCAGTCCCAACTCGGACGGGGACTTATATGGCTACACCTTC. Translation gives CASSPNSDGDLYGYTF.

The chain couples TRBV7-3 to TRBJ2-1, with 10 bases matching TRBD1. With V trimmed by 4 bases and J by 15 bases, 6 bases remained unmatched. The CDR3 runs 12 residues. From germline, CDR1 is SGHTA and CDR2 FQGTGA. The CDR3 sequence: CASSYDRGRMFF. The DNA of the CDR3 is TGTGCCAGCAGCTACGACAGGGGGCGCATGTTCTTC.

This clone was picked up a small number of times. The J gene is TRBJ2-1, the V gene TRBV29-1; 7 bases align to TRBD1. J gave up 0 bases and V 4 bases, and 0 bases lay outside the gene matches. There are 13 residues in the CDR3. Germline V gene data show CDR1 as SQVTM and CDR2 as ANQGSEA. The CDR3 nucleotides read TGCAGCGTTGGACAGGGCTCCTACAATGAGCAGTTCTTC. It codes for CSVGQGSYNEQFF.

The chain is built from TRBV14 and TRBJ2-1; D is unresolved. CDR3 length equals 12 residues. V dropped 5 bases and J dropped 2 bases, with 4 bases sitting between them. Germline V CDR1 and CDR2: SGHDN, FVKESK. DNA of the CDR3: TGTGCCAGCAGCGGCACCTACAATGAGCAGTTCTTC. This gives the protein CASSGTYNEQFF.

The chain links TRBV23-1 to TRBJ2-3, with a tentative D call TRBD1 (5 bases). TRBV23-1 is an open reading frame whose function is uncertain. With 3 bases removed from V and 2 bases from J, the gap between germline ends came to 18 bases. The CDR3 covers 17 residues. CDR3 in amino acids: CASSHTVGVGHTDTQYF. The CDR3 bases are TGCGCCAGCAGTCATACAGTAGGGGTCGGGCACACAGATACGCAGTATTTT.

V is TRBV5-4 and J is TRBJ1-2; maybe TRBD1 (6 bases). The CDR3 length is 14 residues. V shed 5 bases and J shed 4 bases, with 15 bases lying between them. The germline V gene has CDR1 SGHNT and CDR2 YYREEE (reference sequence). The DNA for the CDR3 is TGTGCCAGCAGTTCGGAGGGGGGGGCCTATGGCTACACCTTC. This translates into CASSSEGGAYGYTF.

This sequence joins TRBV7-2 and TRBJ1-1; D uncertain. Trimming cost V 1 base and J 0 bases, with 6 bases left between them. Germline V gives CDR1 SGHTA, CDR2 FQGNSA. This CDR3 is 14 amino acids long. CDR3 sequence (DNA): TGTGCCAGCAGCTTAGTACTCCTGAACACTGAAGCTTTCTTT. Protein product: CASSLVLLNTEAFF.